Presented here are 20 T cell receptor beta chains from one specimen sequenced in a study of T-cell memory formation after mild COVID-19. TCRdb re-analysed the 5' RACE reads in MiXCR, keeping a single row per CDR3 protein. The profile covers 300,000 to 350,000 distinct CDR3 sequences, with approximately 14% appearing a single time and about a fifth taken by the ten largest. The sample consisted of PBMCs or a T cell subset sorted from them (not recorded which). Source of these receptors: a young man who had mild COVID-19 (a few samples of this study predate the infection). Cell type and time point are not known.

This clonotype was detected many times. The chain has TRBV7-9 and TRBJ2-1; D perhaps matches TRBD2 (6 bases). Trimming cost V 5 bases and J 1 base, with 9 bases left between them. This CDR3 has 14 amino acids. Germline-derived CDR1 and CDR2 are SEHNR and FQNEAQ (reference sequence). The CDR3 loop reads CASSAGNSYNEQFF. The DNA of the CDR3 is TGTGCCAGCAGCGCGGGGAATTCCTACAATGAGCAGTTCTTC.

The rearrangement uses TRBV5-1 and TRBJ2-2; tentatively, D is TRBD1 (5 bases). Germline loops: CDR1 SGHRS, CDR2 YFSETQ. V lost 0 bases, J lost 7 bases, and 13 bases lay in between. CDR3 size: 15 residues. The CDR3 region is CASSLAPGTGGELFF. CDR3 in DNA: TGCGCCAGCAGCTTGGCTCCTGGAACAGGCGGGGAGCTGTTTTTT. Looking up the rest from reference TRBV5-1 and TRBJ2-2 gives the full variable domain: KAGVTQTPRYLIKTRGQQVTLSCSPISGHRSVSWYQQTPGQGLQFLFEYFSETQRNKGNFPGRFSGRQFSNSRSEMNVSTLELGDSALYLCASSLAPGTGGELFFGEGSRLTVL.

In its sample, this clonotype was seen a few times. V and J are TRBV4-2 and TRBJ2-7, with D hard to call. Trimming removed 0 bases from V and 6 bases from J, with 15 bases in between. Looked up from germline, CDR1 is LGHNA and CDR2 is YNFKEQ. This CDR3 is built from 15 residues. CDR3 residues: CASSQDERTVFEQYF. CDR3 nucleotide sequence: TGTGCCAGCAGCCAAGACGAGAGGACCGTCTTCGAGCAGTACTTC.

In this sample, this clonotype turned up a few times. The chain uses TRBV15 and TRBJ2-4; D unresolved. The CDR3 runs 17 residues. V lost 0 bases, J lost 0 bases, and 12 bases lay in between. Germline CDR1 LNHNV, CDR2 YYDKDF (reference sequence). CDR3 residues: CATSREVGRIAKNIQYF. Written as DNA, the CDR3 is TGTGCCACCAGCAGAGAGGTGGGCAGAATAGCCAAAAACATTCAGTACTTC.

The genes are TRBV18 and TRBJ1-1; D not certain. V was pared by 3 bases and J by 4 bases, with 3 bases between. The CDR3 runs to 11 residues. Germline-derived CDR1 and CDR2 are KGHSH and LQKENI. CDR3 sequence reads: CASSPTTEAFF. The CDR3 region has the DNA TGTGCCAGCTCACCTACCACTGAAGCTTTCTTT.

This clonotype is a singleton in its sample. The chain couples TRBV29-1 to TRBJ1-4; 10 nucleotides line up with TRBD1. Germline V gene data show CDR1 as SQVTM and CDR2 as ANQGSEA. The CDR3 totals 17 residues. The ends lost 0 bases at V and 5 bases at J; junction bases unmatched: 9. The CDR3 region is CSVEDAAPGQGNEKLFF. CDR3 nucleotides: TGCAGCGTTGAAGATGCGGCGCCGGGACAGGGGAATGAAAAACTGTTTTTT.

This clonotype was seen more than once but under ten times. This chain uses TRBV28 with TRBJ2-7; possible D gene TRBD2, 6 bases. Per germline, CDR1 MDHEN and CDR2 SYDVKM. The CDR3 has 13 amino acids. V was shortened by 8 bases and J by 6 bases, with 17 bases between the two germline ends. The CDR3 sequence is CASRRDGSPEQYV. The CDR3 DNA reads as TGTGCCAGCCGGAGGGACGGGTCTCCCGAGCAGTACGTC.

This clonotype was seen a handful of times. The chain has TRBV7-2 and TRBJ1-1; D remains unclear. The CDR3 extends over 11 amino acids. V lost 1 base to trimming and J lost 7 bases, with 4 bases between them. Germline V gene data show CDR1 as SGHTA and CDR2 as FQGNSA. In DNA form, the CDR3 reads TGTGCCAGCAGCTTAGTAGGTGAAGCTTTCTTT. It encodes CASSLVGEAFF.

This chain links TRBV6-5 with TRBJ2-7, with 9 bases lining up with TRBD1. V was pared by 2 bases and J by 8 bases, with 10 bases of the junction left unmatched. CDR1 is MNHEY, CDR2 SVGAGI, per germline. There are 15 residues in the CDR3. This CDR3 reads CASSYGPGTGSKQYV. CDR3 bases: TGTGCCAGCAGTTACGGCCCCGGGACAGGGAGCAAGCAGTACGTC.

There are many counts of this clonotype. The chain carries TRBV11-2 and TRBJ2-2; D is unclear. Trimming pared 5 bases from V and 2 bases from J, leaving 6 bases between. The V gene's germline CDR1 is SGHAT and CDR2 FQNNGV. The length of the CDR3 is 13 residues. The CDR3: CASSPLNTGELFF. The CDR3 DNA sequence: TGTGCCAGCAGCCCCTTAAACACCGGGGAGCTGTTTTTT.

The chain has TRBV6-5 and TRBJ1-5; D is perhaps TRBD1 (5 bases). There are 17 residues in the CDR3. V was cut by 0 bases and J by 2 bases, with 14 bases left in between. Germline values: CDR1 MNHEY, CDR2 SVGAGI. CDR3 residues: CASSYSRLGEGNQPQHF. As DNA, the CDR3 is TGTGCCAGCAGTTACTCGCGTTTGGGGGAGGGCAATCAGCCCCAGCATTTT.

This chain joins TRBV12-3 or TRBV12-4 and TRBJ1-5; 9 nucleotides match TRBD1. V was pared by 6 bases and J by 6 bases, with 6 bases of the junction left unmatched. CDR3 length: 14 residues. The CDR3 nucleotides are TGTGCCAGCAGCAGGGGACAGGGCCGTCAGCCCCAGCATTTT. This gives the protein CASSRGQGRQPQHF.

The V gene is TRBV29-1, the J gene TRBJ2-4; D tentatively fits TRBD1 or TRBD2 (5 bases each). Between the trimmed V and J ends, which lost 7 bases and 6 bases, there was a span of 10 bases. The CDR3 runs 11 residues. Germline V gives CDR1 SQVTM, CDR2 ANQGSEA. The CDR3 protein is CSGGTLNIQYF. CDR3 DNA: TGCAGCGGTGGGACCTTAAACATTCAGTACTTC.

This clonotype was seen just once. The J gene is TRBJ2-1, the V gene TRBV3-1; TRBD2 matches at 9 bases. This CDR3 is 16 amino acids long. CDR1 is LGHDT, CDR2 YNNKEL, per germline (reference sequence). V lost 0 bases to trimming and J lost 2 bases; unmatched junction nucleotides: 2. CDR3 nucleotide sequence: TGTGCCAGCAGCCAAGATCAGCGGGGGGCCTACAATGAGCAGTTCTTC. Protein sequence: CASSQDQRGAYNEQFF.

V usage is TRBV6-2 or TRBV6-3 and J usage is TRBJ2-7, with D perhaps matching TRBD1 (6 bases). Germline CDR1 and CDR2: MNHEY and SVGEGT. The CDR3 runs 14 residues. V was trimmed by 4 bases and J by 2 bases, leaving 12 bases between them. Here the CDR3 DNA reads TGTGCCAGCAGTTTAGGGGGATCGCCCTACGAGCAGTACGTC. It codes for CASSLGGSPYEQYV.

V is TRBV5-4 and J is TRBJ2-7; possible D gene TRBD1, 5 bases. The germline V gene encodes CDR1 SGHNT and CDR2 YYREEE (reference sequence). The CDR3 is 15 amino acids. V was trimmed by 1 base and J by 0 bases, leaving 11 bases between them. CDR3 sequence (DNA): TGTGCCAGCAGCTTGCTTGACAGACCCTCCTACGAGCAGTACGTC. The encoded protein is CASSLLDRPSYEQYV.

The CDR3 protein is CASSQGGQDEQYF. DNA of the CDR3: TGTGCCAGCAGCCAGGGGGGTCAGGACGAGCAGTACTTC. The chain links TRBV7-9 to TRBJ2-7; possibly TRBD1 for D (7 bases). The CDR3 is 13 residues long. Germline-derived CDR1 and CDR2 are SEHNR and FQNEAQ (reference sequence). V dropped 5 bases and J dropped 5 bases, with 13 bases sitting between them.

This clonotype was counted a single time. V usage is TRBV9 and J usage is TRBJ1-5; TRBD1 might be the D (5 bases). CDR3 length equals 15 residues. V lost 5 bases and J lost 0, with 12 bases in between. CDR1 is SGDLS, CDR2 YYNGEE, per germline. CDR3: CASSGSRDSNQPQHF. The CDR3 DNA reads as TGTGCCAGCAGTGGCTCCAGGGATAGCAATCAGCCCCAGCATTTT.

This clonotype turned up a few times. V gene TRBV11-2 combines with J gene TRBJ2-4; TRBD1 agrees at 8 bases. Trimming cost V 8 bases and J 8 bases; bases outside gene matches: 5. CDR1 is SGHAT and CDR2 is FQNNGV in the germline V gene. This CDR3 spans 12 amino acids. CDR3 sequence reads: CASLGQAHIQYF. For the CDR3, the DNA is TGTGCCAGCCTGGGACAGGCCCACATTCAGTACTTC.

The J gene is TRBJ2-7, the V gene TRBV13, with TRBD1 as a possible D gene (5 bases). V was trimmed by 7 bases and J by 1 base, leaving 14 bases between them. Germline-derived CDR1 and CDR2 are PRHDT and FYEKMQ (reference sequence). This CDR3 contains 14 residues. DNA of the CDR3: TGTGCCAGCACCCCCTGGGGCGGTTCCTACGAGCAGTACTTC. Amino acids: CASTPWGGSYEQYF. The full variable domain, rest sourced from reference TRBV13 and TRBJ2-7, is AAGVIQSPRHLIKEKRETATLKCYPIPRHDTVYWYQQGPGQDPQFLISFYEKMQSDKGSIPDRFSAQQFSDYHSELNMSSLELGDSALYFCASTPWGGSYEQYFGPGTRLTVT.